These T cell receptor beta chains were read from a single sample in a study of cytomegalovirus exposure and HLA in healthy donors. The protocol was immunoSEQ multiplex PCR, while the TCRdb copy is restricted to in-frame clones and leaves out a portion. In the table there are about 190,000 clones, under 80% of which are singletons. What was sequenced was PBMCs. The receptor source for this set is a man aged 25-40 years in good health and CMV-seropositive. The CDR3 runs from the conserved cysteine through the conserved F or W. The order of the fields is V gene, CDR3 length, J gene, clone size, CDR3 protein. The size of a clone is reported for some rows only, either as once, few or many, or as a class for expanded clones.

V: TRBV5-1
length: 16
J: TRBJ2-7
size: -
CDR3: CASSVRPTGPTYEQYF

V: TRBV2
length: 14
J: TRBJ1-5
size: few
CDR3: CASSRPGTGQPQHF

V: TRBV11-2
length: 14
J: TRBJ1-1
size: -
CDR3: CASSLIGGGTEAFF

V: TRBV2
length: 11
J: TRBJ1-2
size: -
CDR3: CASRVRDGYTF

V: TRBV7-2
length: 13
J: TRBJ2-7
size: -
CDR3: CASSPDRPYEQYF

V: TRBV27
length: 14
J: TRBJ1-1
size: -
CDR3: CASSTPRGNTEAFF

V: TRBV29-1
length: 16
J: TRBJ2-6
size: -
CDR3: CSVLIRDSSGANVLTF

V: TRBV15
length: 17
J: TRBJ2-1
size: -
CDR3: CATSRDPGLAAYNEQFF

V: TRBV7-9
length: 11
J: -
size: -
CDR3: CASSPGYEQYF

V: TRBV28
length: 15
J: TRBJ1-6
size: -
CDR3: CASSWDSFRNSPLHF

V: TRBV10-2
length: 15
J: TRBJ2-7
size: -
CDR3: CASSELAGGPDEQYF

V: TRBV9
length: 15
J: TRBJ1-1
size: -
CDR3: CASSPRTGRDTEAFF

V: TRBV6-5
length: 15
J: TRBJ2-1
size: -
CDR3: CASSSGTGVVNEQFF

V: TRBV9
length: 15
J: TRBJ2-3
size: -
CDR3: CASSVTGVRTDTQYF

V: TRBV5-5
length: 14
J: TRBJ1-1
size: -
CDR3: CASSLGRYNTEAFF

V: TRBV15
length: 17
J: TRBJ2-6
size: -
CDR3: CATSREQGFSGANVLTF

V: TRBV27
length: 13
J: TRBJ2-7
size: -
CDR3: CASRRDGPYEQYF

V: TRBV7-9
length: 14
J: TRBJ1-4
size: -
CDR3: CASSLGGVGEKLFF

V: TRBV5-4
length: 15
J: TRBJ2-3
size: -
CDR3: CASSQGVTGTDTQYF

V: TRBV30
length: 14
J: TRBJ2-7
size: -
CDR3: CAWRGSGTSYEQYF

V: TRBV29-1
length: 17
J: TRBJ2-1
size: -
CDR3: CSVEDPRRHTSPNEQFF

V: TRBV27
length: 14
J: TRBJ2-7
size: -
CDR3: CASSSREGRNEQYF

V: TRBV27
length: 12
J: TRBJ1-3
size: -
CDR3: CASSEQGGTIYF

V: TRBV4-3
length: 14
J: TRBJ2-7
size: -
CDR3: CASSTKTGVYEQYF

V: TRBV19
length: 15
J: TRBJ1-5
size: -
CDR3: CASSPGDYSNQPQHF

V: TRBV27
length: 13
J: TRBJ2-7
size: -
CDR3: CASRGTSPSEQYF

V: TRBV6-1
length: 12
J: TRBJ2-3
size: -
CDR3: CASRRSTDTQYF

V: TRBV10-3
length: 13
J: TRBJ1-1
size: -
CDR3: CAGGARLNTEAFF

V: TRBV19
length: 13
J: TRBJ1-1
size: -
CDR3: CASSIWRDTEAFF

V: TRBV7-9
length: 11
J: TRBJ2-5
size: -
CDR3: CASSAQETQYF

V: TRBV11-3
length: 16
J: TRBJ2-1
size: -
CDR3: CASSLGIASGKNEQFF

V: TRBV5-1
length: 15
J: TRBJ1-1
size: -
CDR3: CASSWGGAGDTEAFF

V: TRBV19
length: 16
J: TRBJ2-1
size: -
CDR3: CASTSRGLYDNNEQFF

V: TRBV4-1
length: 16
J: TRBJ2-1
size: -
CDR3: CASSVATSGMIYEQFF

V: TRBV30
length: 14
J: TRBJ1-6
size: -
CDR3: CAWSPTGLASPLHF

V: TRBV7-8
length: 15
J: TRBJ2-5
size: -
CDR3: CASSLASSGRQTQYF

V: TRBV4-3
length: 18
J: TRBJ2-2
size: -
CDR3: CASSQDGTGGGRTGELFF